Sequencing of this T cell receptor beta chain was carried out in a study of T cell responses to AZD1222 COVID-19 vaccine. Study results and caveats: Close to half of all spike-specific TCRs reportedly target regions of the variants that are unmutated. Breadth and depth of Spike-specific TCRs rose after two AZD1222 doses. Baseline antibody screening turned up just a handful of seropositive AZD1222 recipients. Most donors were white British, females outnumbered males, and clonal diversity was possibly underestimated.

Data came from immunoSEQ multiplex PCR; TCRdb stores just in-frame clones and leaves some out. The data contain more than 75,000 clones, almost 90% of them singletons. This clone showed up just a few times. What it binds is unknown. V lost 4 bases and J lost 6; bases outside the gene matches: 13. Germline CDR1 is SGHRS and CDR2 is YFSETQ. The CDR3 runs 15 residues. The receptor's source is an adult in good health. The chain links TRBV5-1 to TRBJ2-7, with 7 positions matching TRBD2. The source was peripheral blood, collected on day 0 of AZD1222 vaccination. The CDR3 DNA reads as TGCGCCAGCAGCCCCCCCGTGGCGGGAGAGGGCGAGCAGTACTTC. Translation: CASSPPVAGEGEQYF.